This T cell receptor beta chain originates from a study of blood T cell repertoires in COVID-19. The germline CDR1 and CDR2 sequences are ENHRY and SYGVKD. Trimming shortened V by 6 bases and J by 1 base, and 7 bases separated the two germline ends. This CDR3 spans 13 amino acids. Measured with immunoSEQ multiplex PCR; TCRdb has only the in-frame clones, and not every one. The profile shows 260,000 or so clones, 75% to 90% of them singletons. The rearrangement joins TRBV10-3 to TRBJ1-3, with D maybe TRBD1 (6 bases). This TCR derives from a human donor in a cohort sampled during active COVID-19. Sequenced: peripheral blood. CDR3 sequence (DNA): TGTGCCATCAGGGACAGTTCTGGAAACACCATATATTTT. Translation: CAIRDSSGNTIYF.